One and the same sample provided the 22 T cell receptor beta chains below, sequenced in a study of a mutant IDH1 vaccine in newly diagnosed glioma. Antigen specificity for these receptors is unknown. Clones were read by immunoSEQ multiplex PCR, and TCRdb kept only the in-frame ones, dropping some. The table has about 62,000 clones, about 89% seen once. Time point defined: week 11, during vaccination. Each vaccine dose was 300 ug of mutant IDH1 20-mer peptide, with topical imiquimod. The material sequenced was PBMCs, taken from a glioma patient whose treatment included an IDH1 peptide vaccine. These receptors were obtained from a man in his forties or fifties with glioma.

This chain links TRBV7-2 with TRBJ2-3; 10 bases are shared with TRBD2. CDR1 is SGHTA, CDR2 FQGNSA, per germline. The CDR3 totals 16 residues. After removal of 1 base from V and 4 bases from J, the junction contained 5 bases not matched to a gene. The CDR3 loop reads CASSLVLAGASDTQYF. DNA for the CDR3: TGTGCCAGCAGCTTAGTCCTAGCGGGAGCTTCAGATACGCAGTATTTT.

The CDR3 DNA follows: TGTGCCAGCAGCCAAGTACCCGGCCGGGACAACACTGAAGCTTTCTTT. Translating it yields CASSQVPGRDNTEAFF. The V call is TRBV4-2, the J call TRBJ1-1; a weak D match, TRBD1 (5 bases). V was cut by 1 base and J by 2 bases, with 14 bases left in between. Germline CDR1 LGHNA, CDR2 YNFKEQ. The CDR3 is 16 amino acids.

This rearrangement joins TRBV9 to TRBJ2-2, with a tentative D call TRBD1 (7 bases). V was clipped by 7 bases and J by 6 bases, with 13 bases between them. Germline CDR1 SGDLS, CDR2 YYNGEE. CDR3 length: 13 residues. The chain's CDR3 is CASSDRRAGELFF. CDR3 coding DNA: TGTGCCAGCTCGGACAGGAGGGCCGGGGAGCTGTTTTTT.

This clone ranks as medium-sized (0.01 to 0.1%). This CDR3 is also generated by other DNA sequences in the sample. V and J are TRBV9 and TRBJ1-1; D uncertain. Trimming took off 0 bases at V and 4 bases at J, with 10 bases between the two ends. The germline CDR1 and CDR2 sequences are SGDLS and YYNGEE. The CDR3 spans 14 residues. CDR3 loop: CASSVGSGGTEAFF. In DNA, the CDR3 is TGTGCCAGCAGCGTAGGCTCGGGAGGCACTGAAGCTTTCTTT.

The CDR3: CASSLAGGENQPQHF. CDR3 DNA sequence: TGCGCCAGCAGCTTGGCCGGCGGCGAAAATCAGCCCCAGCATTTT. This sequence joins TRBV5-1 and TRBJ1-5; D not certain. In germline, CDR1 is SGHRS, CDR2 YFSETQ. This CDR3 has 15 amino acids. V lost 0 bases, J lost 4 bases, and 11 bases lay in between.

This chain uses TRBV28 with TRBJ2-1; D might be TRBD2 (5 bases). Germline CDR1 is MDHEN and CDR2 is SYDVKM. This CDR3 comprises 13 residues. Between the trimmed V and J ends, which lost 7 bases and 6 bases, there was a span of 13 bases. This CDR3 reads CASNRDLLNEQFF. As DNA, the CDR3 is TGTGCCAGCAACCGGGATCTCCTCAATGAGCAGTTCTTC.

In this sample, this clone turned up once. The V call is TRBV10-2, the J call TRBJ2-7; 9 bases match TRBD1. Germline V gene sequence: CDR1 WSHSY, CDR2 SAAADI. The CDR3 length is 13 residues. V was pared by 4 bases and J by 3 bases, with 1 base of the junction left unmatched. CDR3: CASSGDRVYEQYV. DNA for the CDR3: TGCGCCAGCAGTGGGGACAGGGTCTACGAGCAGTACGTC.

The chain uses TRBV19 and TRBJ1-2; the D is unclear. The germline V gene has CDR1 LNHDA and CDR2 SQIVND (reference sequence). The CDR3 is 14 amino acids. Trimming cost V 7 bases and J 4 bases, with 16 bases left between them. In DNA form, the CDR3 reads TGTGCCAGTACTTGGGCCCCGCGTGCCTATGGCTACACCTTC. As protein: CASTWAPRAYGYTF.

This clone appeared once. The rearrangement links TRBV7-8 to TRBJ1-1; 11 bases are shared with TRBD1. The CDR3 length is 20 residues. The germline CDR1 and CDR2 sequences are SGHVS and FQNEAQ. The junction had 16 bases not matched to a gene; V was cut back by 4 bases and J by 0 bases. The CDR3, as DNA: TGTGCCAGCAGCTCCCTGGACAGGGGGCGGAGGAGCCTCATGAACACTGAAGCTTTCTTT. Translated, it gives CASSSLDRGRRSLMNTEAFF.

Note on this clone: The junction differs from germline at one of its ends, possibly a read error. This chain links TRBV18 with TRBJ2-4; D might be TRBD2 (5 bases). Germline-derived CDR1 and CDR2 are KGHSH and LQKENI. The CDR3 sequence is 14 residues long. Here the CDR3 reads CASSPWLAQNIQYF. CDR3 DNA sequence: TGTGCCAGCTCACCCTGGCTAGCCCAAAACATTCAGTACTTC.

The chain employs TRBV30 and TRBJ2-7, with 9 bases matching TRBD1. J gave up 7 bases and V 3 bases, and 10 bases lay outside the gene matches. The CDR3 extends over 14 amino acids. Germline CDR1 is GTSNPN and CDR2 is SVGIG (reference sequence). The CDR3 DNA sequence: TGTGCCTGGAGGCCTTGGGGGACAGGGTGGGAGCAGTACGTC. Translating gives CAWRPWGTGWEQYV.

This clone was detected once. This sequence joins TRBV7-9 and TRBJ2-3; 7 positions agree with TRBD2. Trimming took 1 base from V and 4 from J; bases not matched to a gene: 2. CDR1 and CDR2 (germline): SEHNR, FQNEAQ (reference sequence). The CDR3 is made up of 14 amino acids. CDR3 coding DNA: TGTGCCAGCAGCTTAGGCGGGGGAGCAGATACGCAGTATTTT. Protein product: CASSLGGGADTQYF.

CDR3 sequence reads: CASRRGNEQFF. In DNA, the CDR3 is TGTGCCAGCCGACGGGGCAATGAGCAGTTCTTC. The rearrangement uses TRBV6-5 and TRBJ2-1, with D perhaps TRBD2 (5 bases). The CDR3 consists of 11 residues. Germline V CDR1 and CDR2: MNHEY, SVGAGI. V lost 8 bases, J lost 6 bases, and 8 bases lay in between.

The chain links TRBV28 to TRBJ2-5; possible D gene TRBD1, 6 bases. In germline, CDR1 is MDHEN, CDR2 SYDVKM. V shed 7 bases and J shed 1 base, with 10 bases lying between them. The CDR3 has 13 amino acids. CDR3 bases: TGTGCCAGCAAAGACAGGTTCCAAGAGACCCAGTACTTC. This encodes CASKDRFQETQYF.

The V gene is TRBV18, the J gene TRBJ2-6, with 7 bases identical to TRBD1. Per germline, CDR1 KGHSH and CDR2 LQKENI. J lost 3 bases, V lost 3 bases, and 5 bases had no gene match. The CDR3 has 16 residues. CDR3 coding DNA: TGTGCCAGCTCACCCCCAGGGGGTCTTGGGGCCAACGTCCTGACTTTC. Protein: CASSPPGGLGANVLTF. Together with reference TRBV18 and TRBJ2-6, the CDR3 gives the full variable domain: NAGVMQNPRHLVRRRGQEARLRCSPMKGHSHVYWYRQLPEEGLKFMVYLQKENIIDESGMPKERFSAEFPKEGPSILRIQQVVRGDSAAYFCASSPPGGLGANVLTFGAGSRLTVL.

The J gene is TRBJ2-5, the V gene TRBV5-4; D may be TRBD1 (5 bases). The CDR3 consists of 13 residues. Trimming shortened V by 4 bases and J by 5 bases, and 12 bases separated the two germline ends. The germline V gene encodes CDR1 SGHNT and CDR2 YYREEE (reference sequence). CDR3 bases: TGTGCCAGCAGCCTGCAGGGTGGGGAGACCCAGTACTTC. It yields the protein CASSLQGGETQYF.

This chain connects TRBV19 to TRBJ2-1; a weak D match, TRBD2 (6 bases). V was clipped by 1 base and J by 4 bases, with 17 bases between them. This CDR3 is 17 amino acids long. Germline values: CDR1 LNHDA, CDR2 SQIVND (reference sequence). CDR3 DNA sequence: TGTGCCAGTAGTATAGGGCGTGGGGGGATCCTATACAATGAGCAGTTCTTC. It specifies CASSIGRGGILYNEQFF.

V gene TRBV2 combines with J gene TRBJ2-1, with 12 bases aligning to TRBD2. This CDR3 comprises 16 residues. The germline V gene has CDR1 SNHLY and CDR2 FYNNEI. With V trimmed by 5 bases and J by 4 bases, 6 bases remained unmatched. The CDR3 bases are TGTGCCAGCAGTAGCCTAGCGGGAGGGGGATACAATGAGCAGTTCTTC. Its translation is CASSSLAGGGYNEQFF.

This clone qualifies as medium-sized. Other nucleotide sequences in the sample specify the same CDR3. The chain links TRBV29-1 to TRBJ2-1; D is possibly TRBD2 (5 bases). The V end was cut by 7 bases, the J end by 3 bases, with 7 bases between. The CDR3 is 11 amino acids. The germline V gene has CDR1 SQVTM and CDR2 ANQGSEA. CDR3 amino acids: CSERSYNEQFF. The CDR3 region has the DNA TGCAGCGAGCGGAGCTACAATGAGCAGTTCTTC.

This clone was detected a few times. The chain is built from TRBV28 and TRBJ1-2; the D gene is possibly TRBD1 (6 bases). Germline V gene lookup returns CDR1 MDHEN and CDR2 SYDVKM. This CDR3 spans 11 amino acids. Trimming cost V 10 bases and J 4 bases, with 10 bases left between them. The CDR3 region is CATGQTYGYTF. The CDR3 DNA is TGTGCCACCGGACAGACCTATGGCTACACCTTC.

DNA for the CDR3: TGTGCCAGCAGCTTACACCGACGAGCGGGAGAAGGGACCGGGGAGCTGTTTTTT. Translating it yields CASSLHRRAGEGTGELFF. The chain links TRBV11-2 to TRBJ2-2, with 8 bases fitting TRBD2. Germline trimming cut 2 bases from V and 5 bases from J; bases unmatched to any gene: 13. The CDR3 sequence is 18 residues long. The V gene's germline CDR1 is SGHAT and CDR2 FQNNGV.

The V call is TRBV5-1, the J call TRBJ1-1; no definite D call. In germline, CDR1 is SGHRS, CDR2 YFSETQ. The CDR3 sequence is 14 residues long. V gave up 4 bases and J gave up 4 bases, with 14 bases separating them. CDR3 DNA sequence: TGCGCCAGCAGCGCCCTAGCGGCGGGCACTGAAGCTTTCTTT. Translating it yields CASSALAAGTEAFF.